This record covers a single TCR beta chain. Its antigen specificity is not known. No base quality information exists; no much larger clone differs at one position. The immunoSEQ Assay, a bias-controlled multiplex PCR, was used to amplify TCRbeta CDR3 regions from genomic DNA. The authors' analysis ran thus. Nucleated cell counts per sample were estimated from amplification of reference gene primers within the assay. To quantify the absolute abundance of each unique TCRbeta CDR3 rearrangement, sequence reads were collapsed and filtered. For each sample, productive Simpson clonality was calculated by taking the square root of Simpson's diversity index across productive rearrangements. In TCRdb, the immuneACCESS table is reduced to in-frame sequences with V and J assigned. These tables do not hold every clone; where another copy was compared, an unresolved V gene accounts for under half, and the others remain unexplained. V, J and clone size are those of that table, while D and trimming were read from the DNA. Counted in this sample were 35,000 to 50,000 clones; roughly 90% of them appeared once. The ten largest account for about 2.2% of the sample.

Collaborating institutions collected whole blood in K2EDTA tubes following their own protocols. For TCRbeta analysis, collaborators shipped samples as frozen whole blood, isolated PBMCs, or DNA extracted from either of those sample types. These data belong to a study of blood T cell repertoires in COVID-19 (dated by TCRdb to about 2020). In the study overall: Samples covering the acute and convalescent phases of COVID-19 were provided by collaborators in the United States, Italy and Spain. The repertoires were made available in a free public database intended to serve as a resource for research on the immune response to SARS-CoV-2. A de-identified subject ID, COVID-19 status, age in years and sex were almost always included in the sample metadata. Samples came from the ongoing ImmuneRACE study (first 160 participants) plus 1,254 subjects from 6 global collaborators. The material from the prospective study consisted of cDNA or gDNA derived from T cells, B-cell-depleted T cells, or PBMCs. Where available, HLA class I and class II types were taken from metadata supplied by the sample provider and were not determined by assay-based typing. Subjects who had been exposed to COVID-19, were actively infected with it, or had recovered from it provided the deeply sampled blood TCRbeta repertoires that made up the dataset. Overall results and qualifications from the work: The amount of clinical and demographic metadata varied by source and participant and was provided uncurated.

The sequenced sample was peripheral blood. The receptor comes from a man aged 50 or older with active COVID-19.

The CDR3 has the sequence CASSLGGIASYNEQFF. The DNA is as follows: TGTGCCAGCAGCTTGGGGGGAATAGCGTCGTACAATGAGCAGTTCTTC. The chain joins TRBV5-8 to TRBJ2-1; TRBD2 is possibly the D segment (5 matching bases). The CDR3 spans 16 residues, from the cysteine through the phenylalanine. The retained sequence is limited to the CDR3, 48 bases, with the frame set at the first base. For CDR1 and CDR2, the germline V gene lists SGHTS and YDEGEE. V is pared back by 0 bases and J by 4 bases, with 14 bases lying between the germline termini.